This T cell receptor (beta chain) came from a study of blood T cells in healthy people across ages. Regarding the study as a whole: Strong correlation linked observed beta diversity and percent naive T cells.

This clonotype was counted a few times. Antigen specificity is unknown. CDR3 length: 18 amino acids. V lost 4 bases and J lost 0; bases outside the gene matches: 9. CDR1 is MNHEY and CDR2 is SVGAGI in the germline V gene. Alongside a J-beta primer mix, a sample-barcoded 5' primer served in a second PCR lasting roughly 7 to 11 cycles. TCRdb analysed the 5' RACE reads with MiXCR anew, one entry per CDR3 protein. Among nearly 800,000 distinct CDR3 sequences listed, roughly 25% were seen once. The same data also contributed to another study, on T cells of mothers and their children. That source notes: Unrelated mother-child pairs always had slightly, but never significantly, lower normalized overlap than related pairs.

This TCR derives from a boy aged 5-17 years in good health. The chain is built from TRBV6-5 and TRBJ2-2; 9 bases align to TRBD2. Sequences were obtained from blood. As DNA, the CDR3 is TGTGCCAGCAGTTTGCGAGCGGGAGGCACAGCGAACACCGGGGAGCTGTTTTTT. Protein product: CASSLRAGGTANTGELFF.